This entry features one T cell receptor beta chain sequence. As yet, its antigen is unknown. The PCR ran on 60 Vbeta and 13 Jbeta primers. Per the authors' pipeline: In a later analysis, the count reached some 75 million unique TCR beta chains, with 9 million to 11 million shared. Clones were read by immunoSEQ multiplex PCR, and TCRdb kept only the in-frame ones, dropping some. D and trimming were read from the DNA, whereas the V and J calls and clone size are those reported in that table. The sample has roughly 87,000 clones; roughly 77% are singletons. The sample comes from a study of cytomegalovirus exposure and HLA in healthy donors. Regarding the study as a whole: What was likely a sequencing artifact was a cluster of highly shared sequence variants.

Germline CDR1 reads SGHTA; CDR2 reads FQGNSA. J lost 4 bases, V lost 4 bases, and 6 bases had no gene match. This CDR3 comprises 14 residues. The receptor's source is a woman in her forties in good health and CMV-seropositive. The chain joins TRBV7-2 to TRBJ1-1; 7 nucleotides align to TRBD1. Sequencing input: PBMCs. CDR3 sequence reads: CASSSRQGITEAFF. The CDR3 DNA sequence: TGTGCCAGCAGCTCAAGACAGGGAATCACTGAAGCTTTCTTT.